This T cell receptor (beta chain) was profiled in a study of T cell responses to AZD1222 COVID-19 vaccine. The germline V gene encodes CDR1 SGHAT and CDR2 FQNNGV. This CDR3 spans 13 amino acids. V was trimmed by 5 bases and J by 6 bases, leaving 13 bases between them. Generated by immunoSEQ multiplex PCR, the TCRdb table keeps only in-frame clones and is missing some. The repertoire holds roughly 120,000 clones, approximately 92% seen once, with 11% to 15% in the top ten. The chain carries TRBV11-2 and TRBJ1-2; D possibly corresponds to TRBD1 (6 bases). The TCR comes from an adult in good health. The source was peripheral blood, collected on day 0 of AZD1222 vaccination. The CDR3 reads CASSLQGRDGYTF. The DNA of the CDR3 is TGTGCCAGCAGCCTACAGGGCAGGGATGGCTACACCTTC.